The table lists the clone carrying this TCR beta chain with a few counts. What it recognizes is unknown. The CDR3 consists of 15 residues. Germline CDR1 is SGHDT and CDR2 is YYEEEE. Trimming pared 4 bases from V and 6 bases from J, leaving 14 bases between. Measured with immunoSEQ multiplex PCR; TCRdb has only the in-frame clones, and not every one. The repertoire has 80,000 to 100,000 clones, roughly 87% of them found once; the top ten carry 5.3%. This entry comes from a study of a mutant IDH1 vaccine in newly diagnosed glioma. Study-level background: Treated patients, averaging around 40 years, were around 62% male and approximately 38% female. Before enrollment, the patients had been treated with radiotherapy alone, temozolomide alone, or both together. Most of them had received both. Study-level results: Apparently, pseudoprogression bore no relation to changes among the top peripheral T cell clonotypes.

Time point in this sample: baseline, week 1 (first vaccination visit). The sample's treatment: pre-vaccination baseline after standard-of-care therapy. New IDH1-mutant, ATRX-lost WHO grade 3 or 4 astrocytomas occurred in donors. V is TRBV5-6 and J is TRBJ1-6; D is unresolved. Sequenced here: PBMCs, sampled from a glioma patient treated with radiotherapy, temozolomide or both. The sequence was collected from a man aged 35-49 years with glioma. Some clones in this sample may be carry-over from other donors' samples. The CDR3 loop is CASSPVGLSNSPLHF. As DNA, the CDR3 is TGTGCCAGCAGCCCGGTCGGACTAAGTAATTCACCCCTCCACTTT.